Ten or more counts support the clone carrying this T cell receptor (beta chain). The antigen remains unidentified. The data derive from a study of CD8 T cells in ankylosing spondylitis. The authors made TCR beta libraries by quantitative 5'-RACE with molecular barcodes. Using its own MiXCR run on the 5' RACE reads, TCRdb lists one record per CDR3 protein. The table shows around 340,000 distinct CDR3 sequences, with roughly 15% occurring only once. General observations from the study: In ankylosing spondylitis patients, matched synovial fluid reportedly showed significant enrichment of disease-linked clones. CD8+ disease-linked clones were present at relatively low frequencies in blood. Reactive arthritis synovial fluid and blood previously showed some of these motif variants.

Trimming took 4 bases from V and 4 from J, leaving 5 bases between them. The CDR3 is made up of 12 amino acids. This sequence joins TRBV12-3 or TRBV12-4 and TRBJ2-1, with no clear D. This sequence was found in a male donor with ankylosing spondylitis or in good health (not recorded which). The sample taken for sequencing was blood, either unsorted or a sorted T cell fraction (not recorded which). CDR3 amino acids: CASSSLYNEQFF. CDR3 DNA sequence: TGTGCCAGCAGTTCCCTATACAATGAGCAGTTCTTC.